The entry below describes one T cell receptor (beta chain). This sample stems from a study of blood T cell repertoires in COVID-19. Generated by immunoSEQ multiplex PCR, the TCRdb table keeps only in-frame clones and is missing some. The sample shows about 210,000 clones, approximately 80% of them seen only once. The source is a human donor in a cohort sampled during active COVID-19. The specimen was peripheral blood.

The CDR3 is CASTRQGLTYEQYF. In DNA, the CDR3 is TGTGCCAGCACTCGACAGGGCTTGACCTACGAGCAGTACTTC. The chain combines TRBV5-8 with TRBJ2-7; 7 positions agree with TRBD1. Trimming at V came to 6 bases and at J to 2 bases, leaving 8 bases not matched to a gene. The CDR3 runs to 14 residues. The germline gives CDR1 SGHTS, CDR2 YDEGEE.